This T cell receptor (beta chain) came from a study of shared clonotypes between healthy human individuals. For this clone: What it binds is not known.

Findings and caveats of the study: The represented genetic and exposure-history diversity was limited by the small number of donors.

The CDR3 extends over 14 amino acids. V gave up 0 bases and J gave up 10 bases, with 13 bases separating them. The germline V gene encodes CDR1 MNHEY and CDR2 SMNVEV (reference sequence). Per the original methods: Junction-only immunoSEQ sequences carried no quality scores, so filtering differed. The protocol was immunoSEQ multiplex PCR, while the TCRdb copy is restricted to in-frame clones and leaves out a portion. V, J and clone size reflect that table, while D and trimming were determined from the DNA. Among some 1.4 million clones listed, 96% were seen once. This sequence originates from a man aged 25 to 45 in good health. The specimen sequenced was naive CD4+ T cells sorted from blood. Noted subset: CD45RA+ positively selected. The V and J genes are TRBV27 and TRBJ2-1, with a possible D match to TRBD1 (5 bases). CDR3 loop: CASSLSYRQGEQFF. CDR3 DNA: TGTGCCAGCAGTTTATCCTACAGGCAGGGAGAGCAGTTCTTC.